A selection of T cell receptor beta chains follows, all from one sample in a study of CD4 T cells in relation to SARS-CoV-2 and coronaviruses. These receptors lack a known antigen. Clones were sequenced by immunoSEQ multiplex PCR, and TCRdb holds only the in-frame ones, with some missing. The sample lists tens of thousands of clones; around 82% were seen once. Sequencing was performed on naive CD4+ T cells from PBMCs, cultured in vitro. The receptors stem from an adult with COVID-19. Each CDR3 is given with its conserved first and last residue. D genes are given only for firm matches. Rows give clone size only sometimes, using once, few, many, or a class for an expanded clone.

CDR3 DNA	CDR3 protein	J gene	clone size	V gene	D gene
TGTGCCAGCAGTTTGGGGACTAGCGGGAGAAGAGAGCAGTTCTTC	CASSLGTSGRREQFF	TRBJ2-1	.	TRBV11-1	TRBD2
TGTGCCAGCAGCTCGACTAGCGCCAGCTCCTACAATGAGCAGTTCTTC	CASSSTSASSYNEQFF	TRBJ2-1	.	TRBV5-4	TRBD2
TGCAGCGTGGGGGGGAACAACGGCTATGGCTACACCTTC	CSVGGNNGYGYTF	TRBJ1-2	.	TRBV29-1	.
TGTGCCAGCAGTGAAGCAAGCCCTCTTTCTCCCTACGAGCAGTACTTC	CASSEASPLSPYEQYF	TRBJ2-7	.	TRBV6-1	.
TGTGCCACCAGTAGCGCGGGGGGCACAGATACGCAGTATTTT	CATSSAGGTDTQYF	TRBJ2-3	.	TRBV27	TRBD2
TGTGCCTGGAGTGGAACTTACGAGCAGTACTTC	CAWSGTYEQYF	TRBJ2-7	.	TRBV30	.
TGTGCCAGCTCACGGCCAGGGCATCGTAGCAATCAGCCCCAGCATTTT	CASSRPGHRSNQPQHF	TRBJ1-5	.	TRBV18	.
TGCGCCAGCAGCCGCGGGGGGTCCGGGGACCCCAATAATGAGCAGTTCTTC	CASSRGGSGDPNNEQFF	TRBJ2-1	.	TRBV4-3	TRBD2
TGCGCCAGCAGCCACGAAGGGATTACCGGGGAGCTGTTTTTT	CASSHEGITGELFF	TRBJ2-2	.	TRBV4-1	.
TGTGCCAGCAGCCAAAGCCCAATGGCCAATGAGCAGTTCTTC	CASSQSPMANEQFF	TRBJ2-1	few	TRBV7-9	.
TGCGCCAGCAGCTTGGCCACAGGACCCGGGGAGCTGTTTTTT	CASSLATGPGELFF	TRBJ2-2	.	TRBV5-1	.
TGTGCCAGCAGTTTATCCGGGGGACACTACGAGCAGTACTTC	CASSLSGGHYEQYF	TRBJ2-7	few	TRBV27	.
TGTGCCAGCAGCGCAAGCCGGGATCCAGCCTACGAGCAGTACTTC	CASSASRDPAYEQYF	TRBJ2-7	.	TRBV13	.
TGTGCCAGCAGTTTTGGTTTACACCAGTTCTTC	CASSFGLHQFF	TRBJ2-1	few	TRBV28	.
TGTGCCAGTAGAGGGACAGGTGGAGCAGGCGAGCAGTACTTC	CASRGTGGAGEQYF	TRBJ2-7	.	TRBV19	TRBD1
TGTGCCAGCAGGCCGATAGCGGGGGCCTTGAAGACCCAGTACTTC	CASRPIAGALKTQYF	TRBJ2-5	.	TRBV28	TRBD2
TGTGCCAGCAGCCAAGTCACTAGCGGGAGTGATACGCAGTATTTT	CASSQVTSGSDTQYF	TRBJ2-3	once	TRBV4-2	TRBD2
TGTGCCAGCAGTTCCCCCCCTGCGGGAGAGTATACGCAGTATTTT	CASSSPPAGEYTQYF	TRBJ2-3	.	TRBV6-5	TRBD2
TGCGCCAGCAGTGGGTCTAGCACAGATACGCAGTATTTT	CASSGSSTDTQYF	TRBJ2-3	.	TRBV10-1	.
TGTGCCAGCTCACCAAGAATAGCGGGAGGAGAGCAGTTCTTC	CASSPRIAGGEQFF	TRBJ2-1	.	TRBV18	TRBD2
TGTGCCAGCAGTTTTTGGAGGGCCAACTCTGGGAACACCATATATTTT	CASSFWRANSGNTIYF	TRBJ1-3	.	TRBV28	.
TGTGCCAGCAGCTTATGGTCCCTCTCTGGGGCCAACGTCCTGACTTTC	CASSLWSLSGANVLTF	TRBJ2-6	.	TRBV7-8	.
TGTGCCAGCAGCTACGGGAGTGGTTACTTGTTCGAGCAGTTCTTC	CASSYGSGYLFEQFF	TRBJ2-1	.	TRBV7-6	.
TGTGCCAGCAGCCAAGGACAGACCTACGAGCAGTACTTC	CASSQGQTYEQYF	TRBJ2-7	few	TRBV27	.
TGCGCCAGCAGCTTGGGGGGCAGGGGGCCGAAAAGCTACGAGCAGTACTTC	CASSLGGRGPKSYEQYF	TRBJ2-7	.	TRBV5-1	TRBD1
TGCGCCAGCAGCCAAGTGGGCACAACTAATGAAAAACTGTTTTTT	CASSQVGTTNEKLFF	TRBJ1-4	few	TRBV4-1	.
TGTGCCAGCAGCTTCGAACTAGCGGGATACAATGAGCAGTTCTTC	CASSFELAGYNEQFF	TRBJ2-1	.	TRBV5-4	TRBD2